The 19 T cell receptor beta chains presented below share a single source sample, sequenced in a study of breast tumors, draining lymph nodes, adjacent tissues. TCRdb redid the calling of the multiplex PCR reads with MiXCR, one entry per CDR3 protein. The sample records about 35,000 distinct CDR3 sequences, 35% to 45% being singletons. What was sequenced was breast tumor tissue. Receptors were obtained from a female donor with breast cancer. Some clones in this sample may be carry-over from other donors' samples.

This clonotype was found many times. The chain combines TRBV7-2 with TRBJ1-5, with D unresolved. Per the germline V gene, CDR1 is SGHTA and CDR2 is FQGNSA. The CDR3 extends over 15 amino acids. The V end lost 2 bases, the J end lost 3 bases, and 11 bases lay between the germline ends. CDR3 DNA sequence: TGTGCCAGCAGCTTATCTTCAGTAAACAATCAGCCCCAGCATTTT. This encodes CASSLSSVNNQPQHF.

This clonotype was seen repeatedly, ten times or more. The genes are TRBV19 and TRBJ2-5, with 15 nucleotides matching TRBD2. This CDR3 is 18 amino acids long. Germline CDR1 is LNHDA and CDR2 is SQIVND (reference sequence). V dropped 5 bases and J dropped 0; count of bases not matched to a gene: 7. The CDR3 reads CASSLGLAGGKYQETQYF. CDR3 bases: TGTGCCAGTAGTCTAGGACTAGCGGGAGGGAAGTACCAAGAGACCCAGTACTTC.

The gene calls are TRBV15 and TRBJ2-1; unclear D gene. Per germline, CDR1 LNHNV and CDR2 YYDKDF (reference sequence). The length of the CDR3 is 14 residues. Trimming removed 3 bases at V and 15 bases at J, with 21 bases between. CDR3 sequence (DNA): TGTGCCACCAGCAGCCCTAGAGTGGACCAATTTTCGTTCTTC. It is translated as CATSSPRVDQFSFF.

The chain couples TRBV18 to TRBJ2-7; 7 bases match TRBD1. Losses at the gene ends were 2 bases for V and 3 bases for J; bases not matched to a gene: 1. The CDR3 consists of 13 residues. Germline values: CDR1 KGHSH, CDR2 LQKENI. CDR3 in DNA: TGTGCCAGCTCACCAAACAGGGGCTACGAGCAGTACTTC. The encoded protein is CASSPNRGYEQYF.

A word on this clonotype: A read error is possible here, since a much larger clone lies one base away. The chain has TRBV11-3 and TRBJ2-7; D ambiguous. The CDR3 contains 12 residues. Germline CDR1 reads SGHNT; CDR2 reads YENEEA. V was shortened by 0 bases and J by 6 bases, with 6 bases between the two germline ends. CDR3 amino acids: CASSLEGCEQYF. CDR3 DNA: TGTGCCAGCAGCTTAGAAGGCTGCGAGCAGTACTTC. Full variable domain (rest looked up from reference TRBV11-3 and TRBJ2-7): EAGVVQSPRYKIIEKKQPVAFWCNPISGHNTLYWYLQNLGQGPELLIRYENEEAVDDSQLPKDRFSAERLKGVDSTLKIQPAELGDSAVYLCASSLEGCEQYFGPGTRLTVT.

Judged by abundance, this clonotype is medium-sized (0.01 to 0.1%). V is TRBV20-1 and J is TRBJ2-3; TRBD2 matches 12 bases. The CDR3 runs 18 residues. V shed 3 bases and J 0 bases; nucleotides not matched to a gene: 10. Germline loops: CDR1 DFQATT, CDR2 SNEGSKA (reference sequence). Here the CDR3 DNA reads TGCAGTGCTAGGGAAGATACCGGGACTAGCGGGAGCACAGATACGCAGTATTTT. It codes for CSAREDTGTSGSTDTQYF.

On this clonotype: An end of the junction differs from the germline gene, which may be a read error. The genes are TRBV2 and TRBJ2-7, with 8 bases lining up with TRBD2. CDR1 is SNHLY, CDR2 FYNNEI, per germline. The CDR3 has 13 amino acids. CDR3 residues: CASTGGAFYEQCF. The CDR3 nucleotides read TGTGCCAGCACGGGGGGGGCCTTCTACGAGCAGTGCTTC.

This rearrangement joins TRBV5-6 to TRBJ1-6; 9 nucleotides agree with TRBD1. CDR3 length: 15 residues. Germline loops: CDR1 SGHDT, CDR2 YYEEEE. With 4 bases clipped from V and 7 bases from J, the junction kept 6 bases outside the gene matches. The CDR3 loop is CASSDTGTGNSPLHF. DNA of the CDR3: TGTGCCAGCAGCGACACCGGGACAGGGAATTCACCCCTCCACTTT.

This clonotype was counted at least ten times. V gene TRBV4-3 combines with J gene TRBJ1-3; D perhaps matches TRBD1 (5 bases). CDR3 size: 16 residues. Trimming shortened V by 1 base and J by 11 bases, and 21 bases separated the two germline ends. In germline, CDR1 is LGHNA, CDR2 YSLEER. The CDR3 nucleotides are TGCGCCAGCAGCCAAGGTGCAGTAGGGGAACTTTACCCCATATATTTT. It is translated as CASSQGAVGELYPIYF.

This clonotype was seen at least ten times. CDR3 region: CASSFAGGETQYF. In nucleotides, the CDR3 is TGTGCCAGCAGCTTTGCAGGGGGAGAGACCCAGTACTTC. The chain joins TRBV7-8 to TRBJ2-5; 7 positions match TRBD1. The CDR3 covers 13 residues. Germline CDR1 reads SGHVS; CDR2 reads FQNEAQ. Trimming at V came to 3 bases and at J to 4 bases, leaving 2 bases not matched to a gene.

A note on this clonotype: This could be a read error, since a much larger clone is one nucleotide away. The chain couples TRBV7-2 to TRBJ2-3; TRBD2 aligns across 7 bases. This CDR3 region has 15 residues. Germline V gene lookup returns CDR1 SGHTA and CDR2 FQGNSA. CDR3: CASSRTSASTDTQCF. CDR3 sequence (DNA): TGTGCCAGCAGCCGTACTAGCGCTAGCACAGATACGCAGTGTTTT.

This clonotype was seen many times. This rearrangement joins TRBV10-3 to TRBJ2-2, with TRBD1 matching over 9 bases. The V gene end was trimmed by 0 bases and the J gene end by 6 bases; junction bases not matched to a gene: 5. This CDR3 comprises 16 residues. The germline gives CDR1 ENHRY, CDR2 SYGVKD. The CDR3 DNA follows: TGTGCCATCAGTGAGTCGGGACAGGGAAGAGCCGGGGAGCTGTTTTTT. Residues: CAISESGQGRAGELFF.

Remarks on this clonotype: Being one base from a much bigger clone, this may be a read error. The chain joins TRBV7-2 to TRBJ2-1, with D tentatively TRBD2 (5 bases). Germline V gene sequence: CDR1 SGHTA, CDR2 FQGNSA. This CDR3 has 15 residues. The CDR3 DNA sequence: TGTGCCAGCAGCTTAGCTAGCGAGTCCTACAATGGGCAGTTCTTC. Translation gives CASSLASESYNGQFF.

This clonotype was counted ten times or more. The chain couples TRBV2 to TRBJ2-7, with D uncertain. Trimming left V 6 bases short and J 2 bases short, with 20 bases between. In germline, CDR1 is SNHLY, CDR2 FYNNEI. The CDR3 loop spans 16 amino acids. This CDR3 is CASRVFGRLPPYEQYF. The CDR3 DNA sequence: TGTGCCAGCAGGGTTTTTGGGCGGCTGCCGCCCTACGAGCAGTACTTC.

This clonotype was counted ten times or more. This chain links TRBV2 with TRBJ2-1, with 9 bases matching TRBD1. This CDR3 contains 14 residues. With V trimmed by 6 bases and J by 6 bases, 6 bases remained unmatched. Per germline, CDR1 SNHLY and CDR2 FYNNEI. CDR3 nucleotides: TGTGCCAGCAGCCCGGGACAGGGAAGCAATGAGCAGTTCTTC. This codes for CASSPGQGSNEQFF.

This clonotype appeared many times. The chain is built from TRBV5-6 and TRBJ2-5; 7 nucleotides match TRBD1. The CDR3 runs to 15 residues. Germline V gives CDR1 SGHDT, CDR2 YYEEEE. Trimming took 1 base from V and 3 from J; bases not matched to a gene: 6. CDR3 amino acids: CASSLWTGSKETQYF. The CDR3 nucleotides are TGTGCCAGCAGCTTGTGGACAGGTTCTAAAGAGACCCAGTACTTC.

This clonotype was detected many times. V is TRBV4-3 and J is TRBJ2-3, with 8 bases identical to TRBD2. The CDR3 loop spans 16 amino acids. Unmatched junction bases numbered 7, after V lost 2 bases and J lost 3 bases. Germline V lookup: CDR1 LGHNA, CDR2 YSLEER. The CDR3: CASSQNPLAGTDTQYF. Here the CDR3 DNA reads TGCGCCAGCAGCCAAAATCCTTTAGCGGGGACAGATACGCAGTATTTT.

This rearrangement joins TRBV7-2 to TRBJ1-6; D gene unclear. This CDR3 has 12 amino acids. Germline lookup yields CDR1 SGHTA and CDR2 FQGNSA. V was cut by 1 base and J by 8 bases, with 3 bases left in between. DNA of the CDR3: TGTGCCAGCAGCTTAGGTTATTCACCCCTCCACTTT. Its translation: CASSLGYSPLHF.

CDR3 amino acids: CASSSGTSGIRYNEQFF. Written as DNA, the CDR3 is TGCGCCAGCAGCTCCGGGACTAGCGGGATAAGATACAATGAGCAGTTCTTC. The rearrangement uses TRBV5-1 and TRBJ2-1; TRBD2 matches 13 bases. With V trimmed by 3 bases and J by 4 bases, 7 bases remained unmatched. There are 17 residues in the CDR3. CDR1 and CDR2 from the germline V gene are SGHRS and YFSETQ.